A selection of T cell receptor beta chains follows, all from one sample in a study of blood T cell repertoires in COVID-19. The table came from immunoSEQ multiplex PCR; TCRdb's copy has only in-frame clones and leaves some out. The sample consists of about 120,000 clones, roughly 82% of them appearing once. Material: peripheral blood. The source of these receptors is a human donor in a cohort sampled during active COVID-19. CDR3s include the opening cysteine and the closing phenylalanine or tryptophan. D genes are given only for firm matches. Clone size is stated in some rows and not others, as once, few, many or a class when expanded.

j_call v_call d_call clone_size cdr3_aa cdr3_nt
TRBJ1-1 TRBV2 TRBD1 NA CASTTGGAGVVNTEAFF TGTGCCAGCACAACAGGGGGCGCCGGGGTCGTGAACACTGAAGCTTTCTTT
TRBJ2-3 TRBV7-2 TRBD2 NA CASSLVGGGRADTQYF TGTGCCAGCAGCTTAGTCGGCGGGGGGAGGGCAGATACGCAGTATTTT
TRBJ1-3 TRBV9 NA NA CASSVTDSHSGNTIYF TGTGCCAGCAGCGTAACCGACAGTCACTCTGGAAACACCATATATTTT
TRBJ2-2 TRBV6-2/TRBV6-3 TRBD2 NA CASSLLSPGLAGLTGELFF TGTGCCAGCAGTTTACTTTCTCCGGGACTAGCGGGTCTCACCGGGGAGCTGTTTTTT
TRBJ1-2 TRBV3-1/TRBV3-2 TRBD1 NA CASSQGGQGNYGYTF TGTGCCAGCAGCCAAGGTGGACAGGGTAACTATGGCTACACCTTC
TRBJ1-2 TRBV6-5 NA NA CASREQYGYTF TGTGCCAGCAGGGAGCAGTATGGCTACACCTTC
TRBJ2-2 TRBV5-6 NA NA CASSFDRSGELFF TGTGCCAGCAGCTTTGACAGGTCCGGGGAGCTGTTTTTT
TRBJ1-2 TRBV20-1 NA NA CSAAQGPGYTF TGCAGTGCTGCACAGGGCCCTGGCTACACCTTC
TRBJ2-7 TRBV5-1 NA NA CASSSLGTEQYF TGCGCCAGCAGCTCGCTCGGGACAGAGCAGTACTTC
TRBJ2-7 TRBV6-5 TRBD1 NA CASRLTGGPDEQYF TGTGCCAGCAGGTTGACAGGGGGCCCGGACGAGCAGTACTTC
TRBJ2-7 TRBV6-1 NA NA CASSEAHRGYEQYF TGTGCCAGCAGTGAAGCGCATCGAGGCTACGAGCAGTACTTC
TRBJ1-5 TRBV28 NA few CASSLWERPQHF TGTGCCAGCAGTTTATGGGAGCGGCCCCAGCATTTT
TRBJ2-4 TRBV28 TRBD1 NA CASTPGQAPKAYF TGTGCCAGCACTCCGGGACAGGCGCCCAAGGCGTACTTC
TRBJ1-3 TRBV7-8 TRBD1 few CASSPTQGGYSGNTIYF TGTGCCAGCAGCCCTACACAGGGGGGCTACTCTGGAAACACCATATATTTT
TRBJ2-1 TRBV3-1/TRBV3-2 TRBD2 NA CASSQEIAGGSFGEQFF TGTGCCAGCAGCCAAGAAATAGCGGGGGGCTCCTTCGGGGAGCAGTTCTTC
TRBJ1-1 TRBV6-2/TRBV6-3 TRBD1 NA CASSYPTGGSRNTEAFF TGTGCCAGCAGTTACCCGACAGGGGGCTCGAGGAACACTGAAGCTTTCTTT
TRBJ1-5 TRBV10-3 NA NA CAIRTGPGQPQHF TGTGCCATCAGAACAGGGCCCGGTCAGCCCCAGCATTTT
TRBJ1-2 TRBV6-5 NA NA CASSYWQEGPGYTF TGTGCCAGCAGTTACTGGCAGGAGGGACCTGGCTACACCTTC